This TCR beta chain emerged from a study of blood T cells in healthy people across ages. Then a second PCR, running roughly 6 to 12 cycles, was carried out with a sample-barcoded 5' primer and a J-beta primer mix. A single record per CDR3 protein comes from TCRdb applying MiXCR to the 5' RACE reads. There are 1.5 million or so distinct CDR3 sequences in the sample; approximately 38% occur only once, and 6.5% to 10% lies in the top ten. V was clipped by 5 bases and J by 2 bases; unmatched bases: 6. The CDR3 length is 15 residues. Germline V CDR1 and CDR2: SGHTA, FQGNSA. The sequencing input was blood. This chain uses TRBV7-2 with TRBJ2-3, with 8 bases lining up with TRBD2. This TCR derives from a woman between 18 and 30 years old in good health. CDR3 DNA: TGTGCCAGCAGCCCAAAGCGGGAGTACACAGATACGCAGTATTTT. This codes for CASSPKREYTDTQYF.